These T cell receptor beta chains were read from a single sample in a study of beta chain features in type 1 diabetes. TCRdb's table, derived via immunoSEQ multiplex PCR, lists solely in-frame clones and lacks some. Of about 620,000 clones in the sample, 15% were seen once. Sample: naive CD4+ T cells from blood. These receptor sequences come from a man aged 18-30 years in good health. Both conserved end residues are part of each CDR3. Each record gives: V gene, clone size, D gene, J gene, CDR3 protein, CDR3 DNA. The D gene is left open where the match is weak. Size is omitted from some rows. Given values are once, few, many or a class for expanded clones.

V: TRBV7-9
size: .
D: .
J: TRBJ1-1
CDR3: CASSPRFPNTEAFF
DNA: TGTGCCAGCAGCCCACGGTTTCCGAACACTGAAGCTTTCTTT

V: TRBV6-4
size: few
D: TRBD2
J: TRBJ2-3
CDR3: CASSPGLAGPDTQYF
DNA: TGTGCCAGCAGTCCGGGACTAGCGGGACCAGATACGCAGTATTTT

V: TRBV7-3
size: .
D: TRBD1
J: TRBJ2-5
CDR3: CASSAQGRETQYF
DNA: TGTGCCAGCAGCGCACAGGGGCGAGAGACCCAGTACTTC

V: TRBV19
size: few
D: .
J: TRBJ1-4
CDR3: CASRNSWEEKLFF
DNA: TGTGCCAGCCGTAATTCTTGGGAGGAAAAACTGTTTTTT

V: TRBV27
size: .
D: .
J: TRBJ2-5
CDR3: CASSLEETHQETQYF
DNA: TGTGCCAGCAGTTTAGAGGAGACACACCAAGAGACCCAGTACTTC

V: TRBV29-1
size: .
D: .
J: TRBJ1-5
CDR3: CSVIDRSSTQPQHF
DNA: TGCAGCGTTATCGACAGATCCAGCACTCAGCCCCAGCATTTT

V: TRBV7-3
size: .
D: TRBD2
J: TRBJ2-5
CDR3: CASSSHSGGGLETQYF
DNA: TGTGCCAGCAGCTCCCATAGCGGGGGCGGTCTCGAGACCCAGTACTTC

V: TRBV5-4
size: few
D: .
J: TRBJ2-5
CDR3: CASSWGETQYF
DNA: TGTGCCAGCAGCTGGGGGGAGACCCAGTACTTC

V: TRBV20-1
size: .
D: TRBD1
J: TRBJ1-1
CDR3: CSAKDRAAFF
DNA: TGCAGTGCTAAGGACAGGGCGGCTTTCTTT

V: TRBV30
size: .
D: .
J: TRBJ1-2
CDR3: CAWSVGRQKHGGYTF
DNA: TGTGCCTGGAGTGTAGGTCGGCAGAAACATGGTGGCTACACCTTC

V: TRBV28
size: .
D: .
J: TRBJ2-5
CDR3: CASSLFKLPVKMETQYF
DNA: TGTGCCAGCAGTCTTTTTAAATTGCCTGTAAAGATGGAGACCCAGTACTTC

V: TRBV27
size: few
D: .
J: TRBJ1-1
CDR3: CASSPSNTEAFF
DNA: TGTGCCAGCAGCCCTTCCAACACTGAAGCTTTCTTT

V: TRBV5-1
size: few
D: .
J: TRBJ2-7
CDR3: CASSPRGRPQRGQYF
DNA: TGCGCCAGCAGTCCCAGGGGACGCCCGCAGAGGGGGCAGTACTTC

V: TRBV5-1
size: .
D: .
J: TRBJ2-1
CDR3: CASSLELAEQFF
DNA: TGCGCCAGCAGCTTGGAGCTAGCGGAGCAGTTCTTC

V: TRBV10-3
size: many
D: .
J: TRBJ2-3
CDR3: CASSTDTQYF
DNA: TGTGCCAGTAGCACAGATACGCAGTATTTT

V: TRBV11-2
size: .
D: .
J: TRBJ1-2
CDR3: CASSDEGVGYTF
DNA: TGTGCCAGCAGCGACGAAGGGGTCGGCTACACCTTC

V: TRBV7-8
size: many
D: TRBD1
J: TRBJ2-4
CDR3: CASSLGGTGIRYF
DNA: TGTGCCAGCAGCTTAGGCGGGACAGGGATTCGGTACTTC

V: TRBV9
size: .
D: TRBD1
J: TRBJ1-2
CDR3: CASSGPPGQGRGNYGYTF
DNA: TGTGCCAGCAGCGGCCCCCCGGGACAGGGTAGAGGTAACTATGGCTACACCTTC

V: TRBV5-1
size: .
D: TRBD1
J: TRBJ2-5
CDR3: CASSRLGTGFQETQYF
DNA: TGCGCCAGCAGTCGACTCGGGACAGGGTTCCAAGAGACCCAGTACTTC

V: TRBV6-6
size: few
D: .
J: TRBJ1-2
CDR3: CASSAEQGYGYTF
DNA: TGTGCCAGCAGTGCTGAACAAGGCTATGGCTACACCTTC

V: TRBV7-9
size: .
D: TRBD1
J: TRBJ1-2
CDR3: CASSHFQGDGYTF
DNA: TGTGCCAGCAGCCATTTCCAGGGGGATGGCTACACCTTC

V: TRBV28
size: few
D: TRBD1
J: TRBJ2-5
CDR3: CASSGPGQGEETQYF
DNA: TGTGCCAGCAGTGGCCCGGGACAGGGAGAAGAGACCCAGTACTTC

V: TRBV18
size: few
D: .
J: TRBJ2-5
CDR3: CASSPYASPYQETQYF
DNA: TGTGCCAGCTCACCATACGCGTCCCCCTACCAAGAGACCCAGTACTTC

V: TRBV27
size: .
D: .
J: TRBJ2-7
CDR3: CASSSWNFQQYF
DNA: TGTGCCAGCAGTTCATGGAACTTCCAGCAGTACTTC

V: TRBV15
size: few
D: .
J: TRBJ2-6
CDR3: CATSRDRLSGANVLTF
DNA: TGTGCCACCAGCAGAGACAGGCTCTCTGGGGCCAACGTCCTGACTTTC

V: TRBV10-3
size: few
D: TRBD1
J: TRBJ2-5
CDR3: CAIRPGQGDETQYF
DNA: TGTGCCATCAGGCCGGGACAGGGGGATGAGACCCAGTACTTC

V: TRBV4-3
size: few
D: .
J: TRBJ1-2
CDR3: CASSQEKGRNYGYTF
DNA: TGCGCCAGCAGCCAAGAAAAGGGGCGTAACTATGGCTACACCTTC

V: TRBV11-3
size: .
D: TRBD1
J: TRBJ2-7
CDR3: CASSWARDSYEQYF
DNA: TGTGCCAGCAGCTGGGCCCGGGACAGCTACGAGCAGTACTTC

V: TRBV7-3
size: few
D: TRBD2
J: TRBJ2-7
CDR3: CASSLQLAGGEQYF
DNA: TGTGCCAGCAGCTTACAACTAGCGGGAGGGGAGCAGTACTTC

V: TRBV5-1
size: .
D: TRBD1
J: TRBJ2-2
CDR3: CASSSGQGYTGELFF
DNA: TGCGCCAGCAGCTCGGGACAGGGGTACACCGGGGAGCTGTTTTTT

V: TRBV5-1
size: .
D: .
J: TRBJ2-5
CDR3: CASNPSSGSQETQYF
DNA: TGCGCCAGCAACCCGTCCTCGGGGTCCCAAGAGACCCAGTACTTC

V: TRBV6-5
size: .
D: .
J: TRBJ2-7
CDR3: CASSSESLGSYEQYF
DNA: TGTGCCAGCAGCTCCGAGAGCTTAGGGTCCTACGAGCAGTACTTC

V: TRBV19
size: few
D: .
J: TRBJ2-1
CDR3: CASSITRRQNNEQFF
DNA: TGTGCCAGTAGTATAACGAGGCGACAGAACAATGAGCAGTTCTTC

V: TRBV19
size: few
D: .
J: TRBJ1-6
CDR3: CASSPRTGNNSPLHF
DNA: TGTGCCAGTAGTCCGAGGACGGGGAATAATTCACCCCTCCACTTT

V: TRBV4-1
size: few
D: .
J: TRBJ1-2
CDR3: CASSQDRGSFGYGYTF
DNA: TGCGCCAGCAGCCAAGATCGGGGCAGTTTTGGCTATGGCTACACCTTC

V: TRBV30
size: .
D: .
J: TRBJ1-5
CDR3: CAWSLQGSQPQHF
DNA: TGTGCCTGGAGTTTACAGGGTTCGCAGCCCCAGCATTTT

V: TRBV7-2
size: .
D: TRBD2
J: TRBJ2-1
CDR3: CASSLHAGGSYNEQFF
DNA: TGTGCCAGCAGCTTACACGCGGGAGGGTCCTACAATGAGCAGTTCTTC

V: TRBV5-6
size: .
D: .
J: TRBJ1-1
CDR3: CASSLHVEAFF
DNA: TGTGCCAGCAGCTTACACGTTGAAGCTTTCTTT

V: TRBV14
size: few
D: .
J: TRBJ1-2
CDR3: CASSQDGQYYGYTF
DNA: TGTGCCAGCAGCCAAGATGGACAGTACTATGGCTACACCTTC

V: TRBV5-4
size: .
D: .
J: TRBJ2-5
CDR3: CASSLESSQETQYF
DNA: TGTGCCAGCAGCTTGGAAAGCTCCCAAGAGACCCAGTACTTC

V: TRBV19
size: .
D: .
J: TRBJ2-2
CDR3: CASSVRNTGELFF
DNA: TGTGCCAGTAGTGTTCGAAACACCGGGGAGCTGTTTTTT

V: TRBV2
size: few
D: TRBD2
J: TRBJ2-5
CDR3: CASSKTSKRGEQYF
DNA: TGTGCCAGCAGTAAGACTAGCAAGAGAGGGGAGCAGTACTTC

V: TRBV9
size: .
D: TRBD2
J: TRBJ2-3
CDR3: CASSPLAGFSTDTQYF
DNA: TGTGCCAGCAGCCCCTTAGCGGGATTCTCGACAGATACGCAGTATTTT

V: TRBV6-5
size: .
D: .
J: TRBJ2-6
CDR3: CASRLEAGANVLTF
DNA: TGTGCCAGCCGGCTGGAGGCTGGGGCCAACGTCCTGACTTTC

V: TRBV6-6
size: .
D: TRBD1
J: TRBJ1-2
CDR3: CASSEGQFYGYTF
DNA: TGTGCCAGCAGTGAGGGACAGTTCTATGGCTACACCTTC

V: TRBV4-2
size: .
D: TRBD2
J: TRBJ2-1
CDR3: CASSQNLAGQNEQVF
DNA: TGTGCCAGCAGCCAAAATCTAGCGGGACAGAATGAGCAGGTCTTC